This TCR beta chain was retrieved from a study of cytomegalovirus exposure and HLA in healthy donors (dated by TCRdb to 2016 to 2017). About the investigation overall: According to an earlier analysis of a few hundred of the donors, about 179 million T cells yielded some 110 million unique TCR beta sequences and roughly 280 Gb of sequence data. The study combined high-throughput TCR immunosequencing, statistical association of individual TCRs with disease status, and machine learning to predict cytomegalovirus infection status. To study patterns of TCR occurrence, a later analysis re-analyzed previously published TCR beta repertoires from 650 to 750 donors and added high-resolution HLA genotyping. The number of typed donors differed by locus: roughly 629-640 for A, B, C, DRB1 and DQB1; roughly 510 for DQA1; around 580 for DPA1; and roughly 470 for DPB1. Donor age, sex, ethnicity and CMV serostatus were collected together with the repertoire data. An early release covering 500 to 750 HLA-typed donors comprised 250 to 350 gigabases of sequencing data and approximately 85 million unique TCR sequences. The T cell repertoires of 700 or so subjects were profiled by immunosequencing and related to cytomegalovirus serostatus. Four to six DR-DQ haplotypes were handled as single units for association and clustering, since linkage in the cohort was strong. Rather than drawing on any new phenotypic data, the later analysis identified candidate immune exposures from TCR beta sequences and the way those sequences occurred across donors. Among the roughly 380 genotyped donors, approximately 77% belonged to the genetic ancestry cluster associated with self-reported Caucasian donors. All discovery cohort repertoires had been generated on a single sequencing platform. HLA typing covered class I and class II loci at four-digit resolution. A later genetic analysis used genome-wide SNP genotypes for about 65% of the 666 donors, treating that subset as a discovery cohort. A separate validation cohort of some 130 different subjects was used in addition to the 666-subject first cohort. An earlier analysis of around 580 of the donors used high-throughput TCR beta sequencing to judge whether each TCR beta V gene segment behaved as functional or pseudogenic. The study aimed to test whether cataloging public T cell receptors could reveal signatures of past pathogen exposure. On average, around 200,000 unique TCR beta nucleotide sequences were sequenced per donor among roughly 430 genotyped donors of the cohort, with about 19% of those sequences being non-productive.

Library method: the immunoSEQ multiplex PCR assay. For the multiplex PCR, a mixture combining 60 forward primers for TCR Vbeta segments and 13 reverse primers for TCR Jbeta segments was used. The CDR3 region of rearranged TCR beta genes was amplified from genomic DNA with a multiplex PCR assay. The Illumina HiSeq System was used to sequence the amplified TCR beta libraries as 87-base-pair reads. The published analysis was carried out like this. In a later analysis, 70 million to 95 million unique TCR beta chains were counted across the 650 to 750 repertoires, and roughly 11 million of these chains were shared by at least two donors. Raw reads were error-corrected and collapsed into unique sequences with a nearest-neighbor algorithm that merged closely related sequences to remove PCR and sequencing errors. CDR3 sequences were aligned to IMGT reference sequences to assign V, D and J gene segments. For a sequence to be retained, at least a six-nucleotide match to both a V gene segment and a J gene segment was required. A rearrangement was called productive if the CDR3 had no stop codons and remained in frame with V and J, and every other rearrangement was called non-productive. Following IMGT convention, CDR3 was defined as the stretch from the second conserved V-encoded cysteine to the conserved J-encoded phenylalanine. The earlier analysis of around 640 of the donors excluded sequences that lacked an unambiguous match to a single V gene segment. An earlier analysis of fewer than 750 of the donors called V segments functional above 56.7% productive rearrangements and segregating when the between-donor standard deviation exceeded 5%. A statistical classification framework was developed to diagnose cytomegalovirus status using the catalog of TCR beta chain sequences. In a later analysis, TCR nucleotide sequences were compared against IMGT/GENE-DB human TR gene sequences so that V and J genes could be assigned. In a later analysis, CDR3 sequences and most-parsimonious VDJ recombination scenarios were assigned using the TCRdist pipeline. In a later analysis, each TCR beta chain was defined by its CDR3 amino acid sequence together with its V-gene family, and reads without a unique V-gene family were excluded. A later analysis removed roughly 590 highly shared, low-generation-probability nucleotide sequences to deal with suspected cross-contamination and a sequencing artifact. In a later analysis, a clonal expansion index was calculated for each public chain from normalized within-repertoire ranks of inferred template counts. A later analysis computed generation probabilities with a VDJ recombination model fitted to out-of-frame rearrangements, and checked the results against IGoR. In a later analysis, TCR-TCR, TCR-HLA and TCR-CMV co-occurrence was scored with hypergeometric tests, and a repertoire-size bias correction was applied to TCR pairs. A later analysis estimated false discovery rates by permuting HLA or CMV assignments 20 times. In a later analysis, co-occurring TCRs were grouped using DBSCAN, and TCRdist sequence similarity was added for clustering within HLA-allele-positive subsets. For co-occurrence clustering, repertoires with fewer than 30,000 or more than 120,000 public chains were excluded, along with about five repertoires with anomalous nucleotide sharing. What TCRdb holds here is the immuneACCESS table cut down to in-frame rearrangements. Part of the clones is not present; checked against another copy, under half of the missing clones reflect an unresolved V gene, and the others are unexplained. That table supplies the V and J calls and clone size; D and trimming were determined from the DNA. This sample holds about 160,000 clones; 75% to 85% were observed only once. The ten largest account for about 10% of the sample.

The cohort consisted of some 730 healthy bone marrow donors. All cohort members were sampled while nominally healthy, although unrecorded immune exposures were likely present. The donor was CMV seropositive and belonged to the group of some 290 seropositive cohort members. A peripheral blood sample was provided by each donor, and peripheral blood mononuclear cells were used for TCR beta sequencing. The Qiagen DNeasy Blood Extraction Kit was used to extract genomic DNA from the blood cell samples. Including cysteine and phenylalanine, the CDR3 has 14 amino acids. Just the 42-base CDR3 DNA is kept, in frame starting at base 1. CDR1 and CDR2 are drawn from the germline V gene: SGHNT, YENEEA. The germline V and J ends show losses of 4 bases and 3 bases respectively, and no gene match explains 3 bases of the junction. A word on this clone: The specificity of this receptor is unknown. Base qualities are not provided; no much larger clone lies one nucleotide away.

General study outcomes and caveats: A later genetic analysis associated a missense DCLRE1C variant with V-gene and J-gene trimming of TCR beta chains, and an independent cohort replicated the association. The presence/absence analyses assumed that sequencing depth was roughly uniform across donors, and that assumption may not be true. In a later analysis, HLA-associated TCR beta chains were found to be more clonally expanded and to have lower generation probabilities than equally common non-associated chains. According to a later genetic analysis, donors in an Asian-associated ancestry cluster had fewer N-insertions in productive TCRs than the approximately 630-donor mean. Over 15 rarely observed V segments, including chromosome 9 orphons, were excluded from the earlier analysis of about 600 of the donors because counts were too low. In this cohort, only TCR beta chains were sequenced, and detectable features were limited by the absence of alpha or paired-chain data. A later analysis associated 16,951 TCR beta sequences with specific HLA alleles at a false discovery rate of 0.05. Correlated functional status among segregating V segments might be attributable to linkage disequilibrium, but an unknown experimental factor could not be ruled out. According to a later analysis, parvovirus B19, influenza, CMV and Epstein-Barr virus appeared linked to several top co-occurrence clusters. Some IMGT-functional V segments, including TRBV6-2 and TRBV6-3, could not be distinguished by the 87-base-pair reads and were therefore excluded. Most CMV-associated TCR beta chains appeared to be HLA-restricted in a later analysis, and the HLA associations seemed to be driven largely by CMV exposure. A further reported finding was that TCR beta sequences accurately predicted the HLA-A and HLA-B alleles for most subjects in the first cohort. According to a later analysis, TCR association rates differed among HLA loci, with DRB1 alleles showing the most associated TCRs and HLA-C alleles showing the fewest. A total of 150 or so TCR beta chains were listed by the study as associated with cytomegalovirus. According to the authors, the approach could potentially be generalized to other disease states and immunological phenotypes. The only immune exposure information available for the cohort was CMV serostatus. Because some donors lacked HLA typing at each locus, the association tests relied only on the typed subset. When HLA alleles, especially DR and DQ, strongly co-occurred, TCR associations were difficult to assign to individual alleles. In both the original and validation cohorts, the classifier was reported to diagnose cytomegalovirus status with high specificity and sensitivity. A few of the identified cytomegalovirus-associated TCR beta chains were confirmed in vitro to be specific for cytomegalovirus antigens. In an earlier analysis of about 540 of the donors, most TCR beta V segments were observed in productive rearrangements about 87% or about 30% of the time, broadly matching IMGT annotations. The sequencing pipeline was judged likely to have produced a cluster of highly shared sequence variants as a technical artifact. Across donors, most TCR sequences were observed very rarely, whereas some public TCRs were present in many individuals.

The sample taken for sequencing was PBMCs. The clonotype was recovered from a man in his forties or fifties in good health and CMV-seropositive. The chain joins TRBV11-3 to TRBJ2-3, with 8 junctional bases fitting TRBD2. The nucleotide sequence is TGTGCCAGCAGCTCGGGGGGGCATACAGATACGCAGTATTTT. It specifies CASSSGGHTDTQYF.